This T cell receptor beta chain was documented in a study of blood T cell repertoires in COVID-19. Study overall: Samples taken during acute and convalescent COVID-19 were collected in the United States, Italy and Spain. Sample material is recorded as cDNA or gDNA derived from T cells, B-cell-depleted T cells, or PBMCs.

The germline V gene encodes CDR1 SGHNT and CDR2 YYREEE (reference sequence). The CDR3 sequence is 13 residues long. Trimming pared 4 bases from V and 5 bases from J, leaving 12 bases between. Individuals aged roughly 18 to 90 years were recruited from fewer than 25 US areas. Donors in Cohort 3 who had recovered were those with two negative PCRs, healthcare professional clearance, or resolution of their symptoms. Method: immunoSEQ multiplex PCR; TCRdb's copy keeps in-frame clones and lacks some. The sample records about 310,000 clones, roughly 85% being singletons. The TCR originated in a man aged 30-40 years who had recovered from COVID-19. What was sequenced was PBMCs or T cells enriched from blood (not recorded which). The V gene is TRBV5-4, the J gene TRBJ2-5, with D tentatively TRBD2 (7 bases). As DNA, the CDR3 is TGTGCCAGCAGCCCGGGGGGCGGGGAGACCCAGTACTTC. Translating gives CASSPGGGETQYF. The complete variable domain, with remaining parts taken from reference TRBV5-4 and TRBJ2-5, reads ETGVTQSPTHLIKTRGQQVTLRCSSQSGHNTVSWYQQALGQGPQFIFQYYREEENGRGNFPPRFSGLQFPNYSSELNVNALELDDSALYLCASSPGGGETQYFGPGTRLLVL.